This T cell receptor beta chain originates from a study of blood T cell repertoires in COVID-19. Study-wide background: The United States, Italy and Spain supplied acute and convalescent COVID-19 samples.

Cohorts were determined from participant-reported clinical history. Recovered status in Cohort 3 required two negative PCRs, clearance, or symptom resolution. In the study's own analysis: Estimates of nucleated cell counts were drawn from the amplification of reference gene primers. The repertoire was sequenced with immunoSEQ multiplex PCR; TCRdb's copy has only in-frame clones and lacks some. V, J and clone size derive from that table, while D and trimming were established from the DNA sequence. The sample yields under 300,000 clones, roughly 90% seen once. Sequenced: PBMCs or T cells enriched from blood (not recorded which). The origin of this receptor is a middle-aged man who had recovered from COVID-19.

The CDR3 DNA follows: TGCGCCAGCAGCCAAGGGGCCAGGAGGGGCGATGAGCAGTTCTTC. This codes for CASSQGARRGDEQFF. The chain has TRBV4-3 and TRBJ2-1, with D perhaps TRBD2 (6 bases). The CDR3 contains 15 residues. The V gene lost 1 base and the J gene lost 8 bases, with 15 bases spanning the gap. Per the germline V gene, CDR1 is LGHNA and CDR2 is YSLEER.